The 32 T cell receptor beta chains given below trace back to one sample, sequenced in a study of T cell responses to AZD1222 COVID-19 vaccine. Some clones are missing from TCRdb's copy, which holds only in-frame ones; the method was immunoSEQ multiplex PCR. The sample yields nearly 110,000 clones, under 95% seen once. Sample: peripheral blood, taken on day 0 of AZD1222 vaccination. The receptors originated from an adult in good health.

This chain links TRBV6-1 with TRBJ2-7; 8 nucleotides match TRBD1. The trim removed 10 bases at V and 4 bases at J, leaving 9 bases unmatched. The CDR3 has 13 amino acids. CDR1 and CDR2 from the germline V gene are MNHNS and SASEGT. CDR3: CATSGTGIYEQYF. CDR3 nucleotide sequence: TGTGCCACTTCCGGGACAGGAATTTACGAGCAGTACTTC.

This sequence joins TRBV19 and TRBJ1-5, with 8 bases identical to TRBD1. Trimming cost V 9 bases and J 5 bases; bases outside gene matches: 6. This CDR3 spans 13 amino acids. Germline V gene lookup returns CDR1 LNHDA and CDR2 SQIVND (reference sequence). The CDR3, as DNA: TGTGCCAGCAGCACAGGGGGGGATCAGCCCCAGCATTTT. It is translated as CASSTGGDQPQHF.

The V call is TRBV7-8, the J call TRBJ1-5; TRBD1 agrees at 7 bases. The CDR3 length is 18 residues. V shed 4 bases, J shed 0 bases, and the junction held 12 bases outside the gene matches. CDR1 is SGHVS and CDR2 is FQNEAQ in the germline V gene. DNA of the CDR3: TGTGCCAGCAGCTCTCTGGGACAGAAAATTTATAGCAATCAGCCCCAGCATTTT. Its translation: CASSSLGQKIYSNQPQHF.

The V gene is TRBV19, the J gene TRBJ2-3; 7 positions match TRBD2. The ends lost 7 bases at V and 1 base at J; junction bases unmatched: 5. The CDR3 length is 14 residues. The germline V gene encodes CDR1 LNHDA and CDR2 SQIVND (reference sequence). The CDR3 DNA reads as TGTGCCAGTACCCAGGGACTACGCACAGATACGCAGTATTTT. As protein: CASTQGLRTDTQYF.

The rearrangement joins TRBV16 to TRBJ2-1; D remains unclear. CDR1 KGHSY and CDR2 FQNENV come from the germline V gene. Trimming removed 2 bases at V and 7 bases at J, with 6 bases between. The CDR3 loop spans 12 amino acids. The CDR3 protein is CASSQILNEQFF. The CDR3 DNA is TGTGCCAGCAGCCAAATACTTAATGAGCAGTTCTTC.

CDR3 sequence: CAIRGTGGITEAFF. The CDR3 coding sequence is TGTGCCATAAGGGGGACAGGGGGCATCACTGAAGCTTTCTTT. The chain carries TRBV10-3 and TRBJ1-1; 12 nucleotides line up with TRBD1. This CDR3 spans 14 amino acids. Trimming cost V 9 bases and J 4 bases; bases outside gene matches: 6. CDR1 ENHRY and CDR2 SYGVKD come from the germline V gene.

V is TRBV7-9 and J is TRBJ2-3; D is possibly TRBD2 (6 bases). The length of the CDR3 is 13 residues. CDR1 SEHNR and CDR2 FQNEAQ come from the germline V gene (reference sequence). Trimming left V 0 bases short and J 8 bases short, with 9 bases between. As DNA, the CDR3 is TGTGCCAGCAGCTTAGCTAACGGGGGTACGCAGTATTTT. Translation gives CASSLANGGTQYF.

The J gene is TRBJ1-5, the V gene TRBV5-1; D remains ambiguous. V was pared by 3 bases and J by 0 bases, with 13 bases between. The length of the CDR3 is 16 residues. CDR1 and CDR2 (germline): SGHRS, YFSETQ. The CDR3 coding sequence is TGCGCCAGCAGCTCGGCATATAAAAATAGCAATCAGCCCCAGCATTTT. Protein product: CASSSAYKNSNQPQHF.

The rearrangement uses TRBV3-1 (or the pseudogene TRBV3-2) and TRBJ2-1; 8 nucleotides agree with TRBD2. Germline V gene data show CDR1 as LGHDT and CDR2 as YNNKEL (reference sequence). The CDR3 contains 13 residues. Losses at the gene ends were 2 bases for V and 13 bases for J; bases not matched to a gene: 7. CDR3 in amino acids: CASSQRTSPNQFF. CDR3 DNA sequence: TGTGCCAGCAGCCAACGGACTAGCCCTAACCAGTTCTTC.

This chain links TRBV6-5 with TRBJ1-5, with D unclear. Trimming cost V 7 bases and J 0 bases, with 7 bases left between them. This CDR3 spans 13 amino acids. Germline CDR1 reads MNHEY; CDR2 reads SVGAGI. CDR3 loop: CASKAVSNQPQHF. The CDR3 region has the DNA TGTGCCAGCAAGGCAGTTAGCAATCAGCCCCAGCATTTT.

The chain links TRBV4-2 to TRBJ1-5, with D possibly being TRBD1 (5 bases). CDR1 and CDR2 from the germline V gene are LGHNA and YNFKEQ. The V end lost 2 bases, the J end lost 6 bases, and 20 bases lay between the germline ends. CDR3 length: 17 residues. This chain's CDR3 is CASSQLGKTGGGQPQHF. CDR3 DNA sequence: TGTGCCAGCAGCCAACTTGGGAAAACGGGGGGAGGTCAGCCCCAGCATTTT.

The chain uses TRBV7-9 and TRBJ1-4, with D perhaps TRBD1 (5 bases). This CDR3 spans 14 amino acids. The V gene's germline CDR1 is SEHNR and CDR2 FQNEAQ (reference sequence). V was pared by 5 bases and J by 8 bases, with 15 bases between. The CDR3: CASSIAGFGEKLFF. The CDR3 DNA reads TGTGCCAGCAGCATCGCAGGGTTTGGAGAAAAACTGTTTTTT.

The rearrangement joins TRBV6-5 to TRBJ1-4, with unresolved D. The CDR3 extends over 12 amino acids. Trimming left V 5 bases short and J 3 bases short, with 4 bases between. The germline V gene has CDR1 MNHEY and CDR2 SVGAGI. CDR3 protein: CASSRANEKLFF. The CDR3, as DNA: TGTGCCAGCAGTCGGGCTAATGAAAAACTGTTTTTT.

The chain employs TRBV20-1 and TRBJ1-2; the match to TRBD1 covers 9 bases. Trimming cost V 3 bases and J 7 bases; bases outside gene matches: 12. There are 15 residues in the CDR3. Germline assignment: CDR1 DFQATT and CDR2 SNEGSKA (reference sequence). The DNA of the CDR3 is TGCAGTGCTAGTGCCCCGGGACAGGGAGGACGTGGCTACACCTTC. It yields the protein CSASAPGQGGRGYTF.

The genes are TRBV2 and TRBJ2-7; tentatively, D is TRBD1 or TRBD2 (5 bases each). This CDR3 spans 12 amino acids. From germline, CDR1 is SNHLY and CDR2 FYNNEI. Trimming stripped 6 bases from V and 2 bases from J, with 8 bases between. CDR3 residues: CASRRGAYEQYF. Here the CDR3 DNA reads TGTGCCAGCAGGAGGGGAGCCTACGAGCAGTACTTC.

This sequence joins TRBV7-3 and TRBJ2-3; 11 bases map to TRBD2. Trimming cost V 4 bases and J 1 base; bases outside gene matches: 7. The CDR3 is 17 amino acids. From germline, CDR1 is SGHTA and CDR2 FQGTGA. CDR3 bases: TGTGCCAGCAGCTCCCCACAGGGACTAGCGGGCACAGATACGCAGTATTTT. Translating gives CASSSPQGLAGTDTQYF.

The V and J genes are TRBV30 and TRBJ1-5, with TRBD1 matching 7 bases. This CDR3 comprises 15 residues. The J segment lost 2 bases and the V segment lost 1 base, leaving 5 bases of the junction unmatched. Germline values: CDR1 GTSNPN, CDR2 SVGIG (reference sequence). The CDR3 coding sequence is TGTGCCTGGAGTGACAGGGGTAGAGGCAATCAGCCCCAGCATTTT. Protein product: CAWSDRGRGNQPQHF.

The chain employs TRBV9 and TRBJ2-3, with D uncertain. Germline V lookup: CDR1 SGDLS, CDR2 YYNGEE. V lost 4 bases and J lost 0, with 15 bases in between. The CDR3 sequence is 16 residues long. CDR3 bases: TGTGCCAGCAGCCTCACTAAAACCTCTAGCACAGATACGCAGTATTTT. The encoded protein is CASSLTKTSSTDTQYF.

The rearrangement uses TRBV5-1 and TRBJ1-6, with 10 positions matching TRBD1. CDR1 is SGHRS, CDR2 YFSETQ, per germline. The length of the CDR3 is 15 residues. V dropped 4 bases and J dropped 8; count of bases not matched to a gene: 6. CDR3 sequence reads: CASSMGTGADSPLHF. Here the CDR3 DNA reads TGCGCCAGCAGCATGGGGACAGGGGCAGATTCACCCCTCCACTTT.

The chain couples TRBV15 to TRBJ1-5; D is uncertain. The germline V and J ends were trimmed by 0 bases and 2 bases, with 8 bases remaining between them. This CDR3 has 15 amino acids. Germline V CDR1 and CDR2: LNHNV, YYDKDF (reference sequence). CDR3 sequence reads: CATSREGSRNQPQHF. The DNA for the CDR3 is TGTGCCACCAGCAGAGAGGGGAGTCGCAATCAGCCCCAGCATTTT.

The gene calls are TRBV9 and TRBJ2-7, with D possibly called TRBD1 or TRBD2 (5 bases each). CDR3 length: 14 amino acids. Trimming cost V 0 bases and J 3 bases, with 10 bases left between them. Germline CDR1 is SGDLS and CDR2 is YYNGEE. In nucleotides, the CDR3 is TGTGCCAGCAGCGTAGCCGTGGGGGACTACGAGCAGTACTTC. Amino acid sequence: CASSVAVGDYEQYF.

The CDR3 region is CASSYSGQGGQETQYF. The CDR3 DNA is TGTGCCAGCAGTTACTCGGGCCAGGGTGGCCAAGAGACCCAGTACTTC. The V gene is TRBV6-2 or TRBV6-3, the J gene TRBJ2-5; D may be TRBD1 (5 bases). Trimming shortened V by 0 bases and J by 1 base, and 12 bases separated the two germline ends. The CDR3 sequence is 16 residues long. Germline assignment: CDR1 MNHEY and CDR2 SVGEGT.

The chain combines TRBV12-3 or TRBV12-4 with TRBJ1-1, with D uncertain. This CDR3 has 13 residues. The V end was cut by 6 bases, the J end by 5 bases, with 13 bases between. CDR3 DNA sequence: TGTGCCAGCAGGGAGGGCACGGGAACTGAAGCTTTCTTT. Protein product: CASREGTGTEAFF.

J is TRBJ2-6 and V is TRBV5-1, with 11 bases fitting TRBD2. Germline V lookup: CDR1 SGHRS, CDR2 YFSETQ. The ends lost 5 bases at V and 0 bases at J; junction bases unmatched: 4. This CDR3 is built from 17 residues. CDR3 nucleotide sequence: TGCGCCAGCAGGCAACTAGCGGGGGACTCTGGGGCCAACGTCCTGACTTTC. Its translation is CASRQLAGDSGANVLTF.

The chain has TRBV4-2 and TRBJ1-4; D perhaps matches TRBD1 (6 bases). The V end was cut by 0 bases, the J end by 8 bases, with 13 bases between. This CDR3 is built from 15 residues. Germline V gene lookup returns CDR1 LGHNA and CDR2 YNFKEQ. The CDR3 DNA follows: TGTGCCAGCAGCCAAGAGCCAGGGGTTGTAGAAAAACTGTTTTTT. Its translation: CASSQEPGVVEKLFF.

The V call is TRBV2, the J call TRBJ1-2, with 7 bases that match TRBD1. The germline V gene has CDR1 SNHLY and CDR2 FYNNEI. Unmatched junction bases numbered 8, after V lost 5 bases and J lost 14 bases. The CDR3 has 11 residues. The CDR3 DNA follows: TGTGCCAGCAGTCGACTACAGGGGAAGACCTTC. Translation gives CASSRLQGKTF. The full variable domain, rest sourced from reference TRBV2 and TRBJ1-2, is EPEVTQTPSHQVTQMGQEVILRCVPISNHLYFYWYRQILGQKVEFLVSFYNNEISEKSEIFDDQFSVERPDGSNFTLKIRSTKLEDSAMYFCASSRLQGKTFGSGTRLTVV.

This chain links TRBV6-2 or TRBV6-3 with TRBJ2-2; 9 bases map to TRBD1. This CDR3 is built from 17 residues. Germline CDR1 is MNHEY and CDR2 is SVGEGT. Trimming took 1 base from V and 0 from J; bases not matched to a gene: 3. CDR3 residues: CASSYLGTGSNTGELFF. DNA of the CDR3: TGTGCCAGCAGTTACTTGGGGACAGGGTCGAACACCGGGGAGCTGTTTTTT.

This clone was seen only once. CDR3 in DNA: TGTGCCAGCAGTGGATTTGAAAGTAACGAGCAGTACTTC. Translation gives CASSGFESNEQYF. The rearrangement links TRBV2 to TRBJ2-7; D gene unclear. This CDR3 spans 13 amino acids. Trimming pared 4 bases from V and 5 bases from J, leaving 12 bases between. Germline CDR1 reads SNHLY; CDR2 reads FYNNEI. Full variable domain (rest looked up from reference TRBV2 and TRBJ2-7): EPEVTQTPSHQVTQMGQEVILRCVPISNHLYFYWYRQILGQKVEFLVSFYNNEISEKSEIFDDQFSVERPDGSNFTLKIRSTKLEDSAMYFCASSGFESNEQYFGPGTRLTVT.

The V gene is TRBV10-3, the J gene TRBJ1-1; 9 nucleotides agree with TRBD1. Germline lookup yields CDR1 ENHRY and CDR2 SYGVKD. This CDR3 contains 13 residues. V lost 10 bases to trimming and J lost 4 bases; unmatched junction nucleotides: 7. The CDR3 loop reads CATATGGITEAFF. The CDR3 bases are TGTGCCACCGCAACAGGGGGCATCACTGAAGCTTTCTTT.

This clone occurred once. V is TRBV4-3 and J is TRBJ1-5; D might be TRBD1 (5 bases). Germline V gives CDR1 LGHNA, CDR2 YSLEER. This CDR3 contains 13 residues. Trimming cost V 3 bases and J 5 bases, with 8 bases left between them. The CDR3 is CASSQRGHQPQHF. In DNA, the CDR3 is TGCGCCAGCAGCCAGAGGGGTCATCAGCCCCAGCATTTT.

The chain is built from TRBV6-5 and TRBJ1-5; 9 bases fit TRBD1. CDR1 is MNHEY and CDR2 is SVGAGI in the germline V gene. V was clipped by 7 bases and J by 7 bases; unmatched bases: 5. This CDR3 has 13 amino acids. The CDR3 sequence is CASTQGAGQPQHF. The CDR3 DNA reads TGTGCCAGCACACAGGGGGCGGGACAGCCCCAGCATTTT.

This chain connects TRBV29-1 to TRBJ1-4; D not certain. Trimming pared 4 bases from V and 4 bases from J, leaving 13 bases between. The CDR3 consists of 14 residues. Germline CDR1 SQVTM, CDR2 ANQGSEA. CDR3 coding DNA: TGCAGCGTTGGGGCCGGGCCCCATAATGAAAAACTGTTTTTT. It yields the protein CSVGAGPHNEKLFF.